Sequencing of this T cell receptor (beta chain) was carried out in a study of blood T cell repertoires in COVID-19. About the research overall: Donors in the United States, Italy and Spain gave samples during acute or convalescent COVID-19.

Source study methods: Nucleated cell number was recorded as an estimate derived from reference gene primer amplification. This table comes from immunoSEQ multiplex PCR, and its TCRdb copy is limited to in-frame clones, with some not included. That table supplies the V and J calls and clone size; D and trimming were determined from the DNA. The table has some 170,000 clones, around 81% seen once. This clone was counted a few times. Material for sequencing was PBMCs or T cells enriched from blood (not recorded which). This TCR came from a man aged 40-55 years who had recovered from COVID-19.

The CDR3 region has the DNA TGTGCCACCAGCCGGACAGGGGGCGATCTTCTAGGCTACACCTTC. This encodes CATSRTGGDLLGYTF. This chain joins TRBV24-1 and TRBJ1-2; 11 nucleotides match TRBD1. Germline lookup yields CDR1 KGHDR and CDR2 SFDVKD. J lost 8 bases, V lost 7 bases, and 11 bases had no gene match. The CDR3 extends over 15 amino acids.